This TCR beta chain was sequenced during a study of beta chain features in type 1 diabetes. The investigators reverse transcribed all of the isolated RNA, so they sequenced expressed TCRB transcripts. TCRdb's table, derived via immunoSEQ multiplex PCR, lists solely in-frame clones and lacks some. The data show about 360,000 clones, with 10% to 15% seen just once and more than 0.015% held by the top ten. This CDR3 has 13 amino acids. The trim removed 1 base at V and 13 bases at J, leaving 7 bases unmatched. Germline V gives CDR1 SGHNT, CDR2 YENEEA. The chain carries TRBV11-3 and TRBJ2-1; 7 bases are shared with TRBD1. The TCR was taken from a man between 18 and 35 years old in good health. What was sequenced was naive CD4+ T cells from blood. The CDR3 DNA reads TGTGCCAGCAGCTTAGGCCCGACAGGGTTCCAGTTCTTC. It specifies CASSLGPTGFQFF.